The 4 T cell receptor beta chains below were found in one sample sequenced in a study of CD8+ T cells in alopecia areata. Treatment specified: oral pan-JAK inhibitor, 5-10 mg twice daily. Isolated RNA was reverse transcribed into cDNA used as the sequencing template. Repertoires were generated with immunoSEQ multiplex PCR, while TCRdb's copy carries only in-frame clones and drops some. The repertoire includes 93,000 or so clones, just over 85% of them detected once, and roughly 11% sits in the top ten. The source material was CD8+ T cells sorted from blood, sampled at approximately week 31, from a patient treated with tofacitinib. The receptors were gathered from a human donor with alopecia areata.

The chain's CDR3 is CASSIGGGNEQFF. CDR3 nucleotides: TGTGCCAGCAGCATAGGGGGTGGCAATGAGCAGTTCTTC. The chain employs TRBV7-9 and TRBJ2-1, with D possibly matching TRBD1 (6 bases). The CDR3 covers 13 residues. Trimming removed 5 bases at V and 6 bases at J, with 11 bases between. Germline values: CDR1 SEHNR, CDR2 FQNEAQ (reference sequence).

Of note for this clone: One junction end disagrees with the germline gene, perhaps due to a read error. The chain links TRBV4-2 to TRBJ2-7; TRBD1 agrees at 8 bases. Germline V gene data show CDR1 as LGHNA and CDR2 as YNFKEQ. This CDR3 is built from 14 residues. Here the CDR3 DNA reads TGTGCCAGCAGCGAAGAGACAGGGGCCTACGAGCAGTACTTC. Translation: CASSEETGAYEQYF.

The chain combines TRBV7-9 with TRBJ2-1; D might be TRBD1 or TRBD2, each matching 5 bases. CDR1 is SEHNR and CDR2 is FQNEAQ in the germline V gene (reference sequence). The V end was cut by 5 bases, the J end by 9 bases, with 20 bases between. The CDR3 extends over 15 amino acids. CDR3 loop: CASSPGDGGFTEQFF. In DNA, the CDR3 is TGTGCCAGCAGCCCCGGGGACGGTGGGTTCACTGAGCAGTTCTTC.

The rearrangement uses TRBV4-1 and TRBJ1-2; D is uncertain. The CDR3 loop spans 15 amino acids. V was pared by 0 bases and J by 4 bases, with 12 bases between. CDR1 and CDR2 from the germline V gene are MGHRA and YSYEKL. In DNA form, the CDR3 reads TGCGCCAGCAGCCAAGATGAAGGGCTGGTCTATGGCTACACCTTC. The encoded protein is CASSQDEGLVYGYTF.